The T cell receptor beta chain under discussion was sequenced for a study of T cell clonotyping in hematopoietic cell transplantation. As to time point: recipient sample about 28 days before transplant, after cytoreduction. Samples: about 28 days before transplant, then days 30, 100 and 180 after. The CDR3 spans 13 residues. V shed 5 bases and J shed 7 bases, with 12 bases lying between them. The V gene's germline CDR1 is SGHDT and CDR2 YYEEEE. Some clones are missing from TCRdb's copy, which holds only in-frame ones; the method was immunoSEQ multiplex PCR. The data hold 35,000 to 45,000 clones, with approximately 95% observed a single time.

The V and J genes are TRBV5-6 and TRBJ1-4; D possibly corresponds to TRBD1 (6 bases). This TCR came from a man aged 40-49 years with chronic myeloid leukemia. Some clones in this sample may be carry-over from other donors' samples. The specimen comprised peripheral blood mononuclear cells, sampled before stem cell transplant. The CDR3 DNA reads TGTGCCAGCAGTTTACAGGGTGGTGAAAAACTGTTTTTT. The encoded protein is CASSLQGGEKLFF. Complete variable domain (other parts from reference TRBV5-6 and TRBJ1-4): DAGVTQSPTHLIKTRGQQVTLRCSPKSGHDTVSWYQQALGQGPQFIFQYYEEEERQRGNFPDRFSGHQFPNYSSELNVNALLLGDSALYLCASSLQGGEKLFFGSGTQLSVL.